This passage covers 19 T cell receptor beta chains from one sample sequenced in a study of monozygotic twins with inflammatory bowel disease. TCRdb reprocessed the 5' RACE reads and keeps a single row for each CDR3 protein, giving no DNA. Seen in this sample are about 160,000 distinct CDR3 sequences; the ten most common clones hold approximately 2.5%. Sequenced: blood. The receptors here all came from a human donor with ulcerative colitis or Crohn's disease, or a healthy co-twin of an affected twin (not recorded which).

The chain recombines TRBV27 with TRBJ2-7. Germline CDR1 MNHEY, CDR2 SMNVEV (reference sequence). The CDR3 is 15 amino acids. CDR3: CASSTQSGRSYEQYF.

The CDR3 loop is CASSQERGAIHEQYF. The chain joins TRBV14 to TRBJ2-7; absent DNA, TCRdb's TRBD1 call cannot be checked. Germline CDR1 reads SGHDN; CDR2 reads FVKESK. This CDR3 region has 15 residues.

The V call is TRBV3-1, the J call TRBJ2-7; TCRdb proposes TRBD1, but this gene call is untestable without DNA. This CDR3 comprises 13 residues. Germline values: CDR1 LGHDT, CDR2 YNNKEL (reference sequence). This CDR3 reads CASSQLSTGVPYF.

The chain joins TRBV15 to TRBJ2-1; as DNA is missing, the TRBD2 call by TCRdb cannot be tested. Germline CDR1 is LNHNV and CDR2 is YYDKDF (reference sequence). The CDR3 loop spans 18 amino acids. The CDR3 sequence is CATSRDPIGTSGPNEQFF.

This chain's CDR3 is CASSPPLSFDNEQFF. The chain links TRBV28 to TRBJ2-1; checking the TCRdb D call of TRBD1 is not possible without DNA. The germline V gene encodes CDR1 MDHEN and CDR2 SYDVKM. CDR3 length equals 15 residues.

This chain's CDR3 is CASSRDSFNEKLFF. The V call is TRBV6-2 or TRBV6-3, the J call TRBJ1-4; the TRBD1 assignment by TCRdb is unverifiable without DNA. Per germline, CDR1 MNHEY and CDR2 SVGEGT. The CDR3 length is 14 residues.

The J gene is TRBJ2-3, the V gene TRBV10-3. The CDR3 runs 13 residues. Germline lookup yields CDR1 ENHRY and CDR2 SYGVKD. The CDR3 spells CAISRSDGDTQYF.

V gene TRBV5-4 combines with J gene TRBJ2-3; absent DNA, TCRdb's TRBD1 call cannot be checked. The V gene's germline CDR1 is SGHNT and CDR2 YYREEE (reference sequence). The CDR3 is made up of 16 amino acids. CDR3 region: CASSLAGREFTDTQYF.

The rearrangement uses TRBV3-1 and TRBJ2-1; lacking DNA, the TRBD1 call made by TCRdb goes unchecked. The germline CDR1 and CDR2 sequences are LGHDT and YNNKEL (reference sequence). The CDR3 is 17 amino acids. The CDR3 sequence: CASSHRSGNIGGNEQFF.

The chain has TRBV19 and TRBJ1-5. In germline, CDR1 is LNHDA, CDR2 SQIVND (reference sequence). The CDR3 extends over 14 amino acids. The CDR3 here is CASSMRGSNQPQHF. The full variable domain, its missing parts supplied by reference TRBV19 and TRBJ1-5, is DGGITQSPKYLFRKEGQNVTLSCEQNLNHDAMYWYRQDPGQGLRLIYYSQIVNDFQKGDIAEGYSVSREKKESFPLTVTSAQKNPTAFYLCASSMRGSNQPQHFGDGTRLSIL.

V is TRBV4-2 and J is TRBJ2-4; the D gene TCRdb calls, TRBD2, cannot be checked with no DNA. The germline V gene has CDR1 LGHNA and CDR2 YNFKEQ. This CDR3 region has 16 residues. This chain's CDR3 is CASSQTSGRAGNMQYF.

V is TRBV19 and J is TRBJ1-1; checking the TCRdb D call of TRBD1 is not possible without DNA. This CDR3 spans 13 amino acids. The germline V gene encodes CDR1 LNHDA and CDR2 SQIVND (reference sequence). The CDR3 loop reads CASSSRGLAEAFF.

The chain recombines TRBV4-3 with TRBJ2-7; TCRdb designates TRBD1, a call that cannot be tested without DNA. The CDR3 covers 14 residues. CDR1 and CDR2 (germline): LGHNA, YSLEER. CDR3 amino acids: CASSQSGGMNEQYF.

The gene calls are TRBV5-1 and TRBJ1-2; lacking DNA, the TRBD1 call made by TCRdb goes unchecked. Germline CDR1 and CDR2: SGHRS and YFSETQ. The CDR3 extends over 13 amino acids. CDR3 residues: CASSLETGDGYTF.

V is TRBV5-1 and J is TRBJ2-5. Germline V gene lookup returns CDR1 SGHRS and CDR2 YFSETQ. The CDR3 has 13 amino acids. The CDR3 region is CASSLVVEETQYF.

The genes are TRBV19 and TRBJ1-5. This CDR3 is 13 amino acids long. Germline CDR1 and CDR2: LNHDA and SQIVND (reference sequence). CDR3 in amino acids: CASAKGGNQPQHF.

CDR3 region: CASSSSGTHLYNEQFF. The genes are TRBV11-2 and TRBJ2-1; TCRdb's D call, TRBD2, is unchecked because there is no DNA. The CDR3 sequence is 16 residues long. CDR1 SGHAT and CDR2 FQNNGV come from the germline V gene.

J is TRBJ2-5 and V is TRBV20-1; TCRdb's D call, TRBD2, is unchecked because there is no DNA. Germline V lookup: CDR1 DFQATT, CDR2 SNEGSKA (reference sequence). This CDR3 region has 15 residues. The CDR3 is CSALSPRDRQETQYF.

V usage is TRBV20-1 and J usage is TRBJ2-2; with no DNA, the TCRdb D assignment of TRBD2 cannot be verified. The germline CDR1 and CDR2 sequences are DFQATT and SNEGSKA (reference sequence). The CDR3 has 15 amino acids. This chain's CDR3 is CSASLGGSHTGELFF.